These T cell receptor beta chains were read from a single sample in a study of T cell repertoires in cytomegalovirus infection. No antigen is known for these receptors. Each CDR3 protein gets one entry after TCRdb re-called the reads with MiXCR. The table records hundreds of thousands of distinct CDR3 sequences, under 55% of them present only once. Sample: cultured PBMCs, taken from culture after CMV antigen stimulation. These receptors came from a human donor in good health (CMV status not recorded). Some clones in this sample may be carry-over from other donors' samples. CDR3s include the opening cysteine and the closing phenylalanine or tryptophan. Fields, in order: clone size, V gene, J gene, D gene, CDR3 DNA, CDR3 protein. The D gene is left open where the match is weak. Not all rows give a size; the values are once, few, many and, for expanded clones, a class.

abundance: few
v_gene: TRBV7-9
j_gene: TRBJ2-5
d_gene: TRBD2
CDR3nt: TGTGCCAGCAGGGTAGCGGGAGGCGATTTTGACGGAGAGACCCAGTACTTC
CDR3aa: CASRVAGGDFDGETQYF

abundance: .
v_gene: TRBV10-3
j_gene: TRBJ1-6
d_gene: TRBD1
CDR3nt: TGTGCCATCAGACCGGACAGGGTTAATTCACCCCTCCACTTT
CDR3aa: CAIRPDRVNSPLHF

abundance: .
v_gene: TRBV10-3
j_gene: TRBJ2-2
d_gene: .
CDR3nt: TGTGCCATCAGTGAGCGAGTGAGACAGGCGGGATCCGGGGAGCTGTTTTTT
CDR3aa: CAISERVRQAGSGELFF

abundance: few
v_gene: TRBV7-2
j_gene: TRBJ2-1
d_gene: TRBD2
CDR3nt: TGTGCCAGCAGCCGGACTAGCGGACATGTGTATAACAATGAGCAGTTCTTC
CDR3aa: CASSRTSGHVYNNEQFF

abundance: .
v_gene: TRBV4-3
j_gene: TRBJ2-5
d_gene: .
CDR3nt: TGCGCCAGCAGCCAGGGTGCCGGGACCACAGCGACCCAGTACTTC
CDR3aa: CASSQGAGTTATQYF

abundance: few
v_gene: TRBV27
j_gene: TRBJ2-7
d_gene: .
CDR3nt: TGTGCCAGCAGTTTTAGAGGGGCCGAGCAGTACTTC
CDR3aa: CASSFRGAEQYF

abundance: few
v_gene: TRBV20-1
j_gene: TRBJ1-1
d_gene: .
CDR3nt: TGCAGTGTTAGTGGGGCAGGGCAGGGTAACACTGAAGCTTTCTTT
CDR3aa: CSVSGAGQGNTEAFF

abundance: .
v_gene: TRBV20-1
j_gene: TRBJ2-2
d_gene: .
CDR3nt: TGCAGTGCTAGCGTCCGAGGGGACACCGGGGAGCTGTTTTTT
CDR3aa: CSASVRGDTGELFF

abundance: .
v_gene: TRBV7-2
j_gene: TRBJ2-7
d_gene: TRBD2
CDR3nt: TGTGCCAGCAGCCCAACTAGCGCCAGATTCTACGAGCAGTACTTC
CDR3aa: CASSPTSARFYEQYF

abundance: .
v_gene: TRBV20-1
j_gene: TRBJ1-2
d_gene: TRBD1
CDR3nt: TGCAGTGCTACGACCGGGACAGCGGACGCCACCTTC
CDR3aa: CSATTGTADATF

abundance: .
v_gene: TRBV6-2/TRBV6-3
j_gene: TRBJ2-7
d_gene: .
CDR3nt: TGTGCCAGCAGACGTCCACAGAGCACCCCCTACGAGCAGTACTTC
CDR3aa: CASRRPQSTPYEQYF

abundance: .
v_gene: TRBV6-1
j_gene: TRBJ2-3
d_gene: .
CDR3nt: TGTGCCAGCAGTGAGGGCAGGTGGAGCACAGATACGCAGTATTTT
CDR3aa: CASSEGRWSTDTQYF

abundance: .
v_gene: TRBV7-2
j_gene: TRBJ1-2
d_gene: .
CDR3nt: TGTGCCAGCAGCCCTGCACATAGGCGAGGCTACACCTTC
CDR3aa: CASSPAHRRGYTF

abundance: .
v_gene: TRBV10-3
j_gene: TRBJ2-6
d_gene: TRBD1
CDR3nt: TGTGCCATCAGTGATCTACAGGGGACTGGGGCCAACGTCCTGACTTTC
CDR3aa: CAISDLQGTGANVLTF

abundance: few
v_gene: TRBV7-8
j_gene: TRBJ1-1
d_gene: .
CDR3nt: TGTGCCAGCAGCCCTAGGGATATGAACACTGAAGCTTTCTTT
CDR3aa: CASSPRDMNTEAFF

abundance: once
v_gene: TRBV10-3
j_gene: TRBJ2-1
d_gene: TRBD2
CDR3nt: TGTGCCATCAGTGTTAGCGGGGGGGCAAATGAGCAGTTCTTC
CDR3aa: CAISVSGGANEQFF

abundance: few
v_gene: TRBV6-1
j_gene: TRBJ2-1
d_gene: .
CDR3nt: TGTGCCACCTCCACTCTCGGGAAGCAGTTCTTC
CDR3aa: CATSTLGKQFF

abundance: few
v_gene: TRBV6-8
j_gene: TRBJ2-7
d_gene: TRBD2
CDR3nt: TGTGCCAGCAGTCCCCCGAGAACAGCGGGAGTACCAATCGAGCAGTACTTC
CDR3aa: CASSPPRTAGVPIEQYF

abundance: .
v_gene: TRBV7-9
j_gene: TRBJ2-1
d_gene: .
CDR3nt: TGTGCCAGCGAGTGGGATGAGCAGTTCTTC
CDR3aa: CASEWDEQFF

abundance: .
v_gene: TRBV7-8
j_gene: TRBJ1-1
d_gene: .
CDR3nt: TGTGCCAGCAGCTTCAGAACTTCAAGACAAGCTTTCTTT
CDR3aa: CASSFRTSRQAFF

abundance: .
v_gene: TRBV6-2/TRBV6-3
j_gene: TRBJ2-5
d_gene: .
CDR3nt: TGTGCCAGCAGTATCCGGGGGGCCAGTGAGACCCAGTACTTC
CDR3aa: CASSIRGASETQYF

abundance: .
v_gene: TRBV7-9
j_gene: TRBJ2-7
d_gene: TRBD1
CDR3nt: TGTGCCAGCAGCTTAGGACAGGGAAAGCAGTACTTC
CDR3aa: CASSLGQGKQYF

abundance: .
v_gene: TRBV7-9
j_gene: TRBJ1-5
d_gene: .
CDR3nt: TGTGCCAGCAGCTTAGAGGCAGGGTGGCGGCATTTT
CDR3aa: CASSLEAGWRHF

abundance: .
v_gene: TRBV25-1
j_gene: TRBJ1-5
d_gene: .
CDR3nt: TGTGCCAGCAGTGAATATGGAGGTGTACAGCCCCAGCATTTT
CDR3aa: CASSEYGGVQPQHF

abundance: .
v_gene: TRBV7-9
j_gene: TRBJ2-7
d_gene: TRBD1
CDR3nt: TGTGCCAGCAGCGGAGCGGGACAGGGGAAATTGAACGAGCAGTACTTC
CDR3aa: CASSGAGQGKLNEQYF

abundance: .
v_gene: TRBV7-9
j_gene: TRBJ1-2
d_gene: TRBD1
CDR3nt: TGTGCCAGCAGCTCCCCCGAGCCGGGACAGGGGAACTATGGCTACACCTTC
CDR3aa: CASSSPEPGQGNYGYTF

abundance: few
v_gene: TRBV7-2
j_gene: TRBJ2-5
d_gene: TRBD2
CDR3nt: TGTGCCACGGGAGGGACTAGCGGGATCCGGGAGACCCAGTACTTC
CDR3aa: CATGGTSGIRETQYF

abundance: .
v_gene: TRBV4-3
j_gene: TRBJ2-6
d_gene: .
CDR3nt: TGCGCCAGCAGCCAACACGCCGGGACCCTAGGTCCCGGGGCCAACGTCCTGACTTTC
CDR3aa: CASSQHAGTLGPGANVLTF

abundance: .
v_gene: TRBV20-1
j_gene: TRBJ2-1
d_gene: .
CDR3nt: TGCAGTGCTAGAAGGAATATAGGGAATGAGCAGTTCTTC
CDR3aa: CSARRNIGNEQFF

abundance: .
v_gene: TRBV6-6
j_gene: TRBJ2-1
d_gene: .
CDR3nt: TGTGCCAGCACGCTAGCATCAGGGTTCCCCCAGTTCTTC
CDR3aa: CASTLASGFPQFF

abundance: .
v_gene: TRBV10-3
j_gene: TRBJ1-5
d_gene: .
CDR3nt: TGTGCCATCAGTGACTATGCGGGAAGCAATCAGCCCCAGCATTTT
CDR3aa: CAISDYAGSNQPQHF

abundance: few
v_gene: TRBV20-1
j_gene: TRBJ2-7
d_gene: .
CDR3nt: TGCAGTGCCTCAACCCCGGGACCAGGCTCCTACGAGCAGTACTTC
CDR3aa: CSASTPGPGSYEQYF

abundance: many
v_gene: TRBV7-2
j_gene: TRBJ2-7
d_gene: .
CDR3nt: TGTGCCAGCAGCACCAGGACAGCGTACGAGCAGTACTTC
CDR3aa: CASSTRTAYEQYF

abundance: few
v_gene: TRBV10-3
j_gene: TRBJ2-3
d_gene: TRBD2
CDR3nt: TGTGCCATCAGTGATTCAACTAGCGGGGGAGATACGCAGTATTTT
CDR3aa: CAISDSTSGGDTQYF

abundance: .
v_gene: TRBV7-2
j_gene: TRBJ1-1
d_gene: TRBD1
CDR3nt: TGTGCCAGCAGCTTAGACCAGGGGGGAGTCGGCACTGAAGCTTTCTTT
CDR3aa: CASSLDQGGVGTEAFF

abundance: few
v_gene: TRBV11-2
j_gene: TRBJ2-1
d_gene: .
CDR3nt: TGTGCCAGCAGCCTAGCCCCCGGCGCCTGGACCGTCAATGAGCAGTTCTTC
CDR3aa: CASSLAPGAWTVNEQFF

abundance: .
v_gene: TRBV20-1
j_gene: TRBJ2-1
d_gene: TRBD2
CDR3nt: TGCAGTGCTCCTGGACTAGCGGGAGTTTTCGATGAGCAGTTCTTC
CDR3aa: CSAPGLAGVFDEQFF

abundance: many
v_gene: TRBV12-3/TRBV12-4
j_gene: TRBJ2-5
d_gene: .
CDR3nt: TGTGCCAGCAGCCCACGTCGAGAGACCCAGTACTTC
CDR3aa: CASSPRRETQYF

abundance: .
v_gene: TRBV7-1
j_gene: TRBJ1-2
d_gene: TRBD1
CDR3nt: TGTGCCAGCACCCGAGGGGGAGGGGGCAATGGCTACACCTTC
CDR3aa: CASTRGGGGNGYTF

abundance: .
v_gene: TRBV20-1
j_gene: TRBJ2-1
d_gene: TRBD2
CDR3nt: TGCAGTGCTAGAGATGCGGAGCGGGAGGTTGGGAATGAGCAGTTCTTC
CDR3aa: CSARDAEREVGNEQFF